This T cell receptor beta chain stems from a study of blood T cells in healthy people across ages. Study at large: Capture by template switching was about one barcoded beta molecule per two T cells. Overall study results and limits: A roughly linear age-dependent decrease characterized TCR beta diversity per million T cells. Naive T cell percentage showed a strong correlation with the diversity of TCR beta.

A second about 6 to 12 cycle PCR used barcoded and J-beta primers. CDR3-containing paired-end reads numbered at least 2.5 million in each sample. TCRdb redid the calling of the 5' RACE reads with MiXCR, one entry per CDR3 protein. The sample includes approximately 800,000 distinct CDR3 sequences, 58% of them seen just once. V lost 0 bases to trimming and J lost 4 bases, with 14 bases between them. The CDR3 spans 15 residues. Germline CDR1 is SGHRS and CDR2 is YFSETQ. Concerning this clonotype: Its antigen is still unknown.

The receptor's source is a man younger than 40 in good health. The rearrangement links TRBV5-1 to TRBJ2-7, with D uncertain. The sequencing input was blood. This CDR3 is CASSLGHLEKYEQYF. As DNA, the CDR3 is TGCGCCAGCAGCTTGGGGCACCTGGAGAAGTACGAGCAGTACTTC. The full variable domain, its missing parts supplied by reference TRBV5-1 and TRBJ2-7, is KAGVTQTPRYLIKTRGQQVTLSCSPISGHRSVSWYQQTPGQGLQFLFEYFSETQRNKGNFPGRFSGRQFSNSRSEMNVSTLELGDSALYLCASSLGHLEKYEQYFGPGTRLTVT.